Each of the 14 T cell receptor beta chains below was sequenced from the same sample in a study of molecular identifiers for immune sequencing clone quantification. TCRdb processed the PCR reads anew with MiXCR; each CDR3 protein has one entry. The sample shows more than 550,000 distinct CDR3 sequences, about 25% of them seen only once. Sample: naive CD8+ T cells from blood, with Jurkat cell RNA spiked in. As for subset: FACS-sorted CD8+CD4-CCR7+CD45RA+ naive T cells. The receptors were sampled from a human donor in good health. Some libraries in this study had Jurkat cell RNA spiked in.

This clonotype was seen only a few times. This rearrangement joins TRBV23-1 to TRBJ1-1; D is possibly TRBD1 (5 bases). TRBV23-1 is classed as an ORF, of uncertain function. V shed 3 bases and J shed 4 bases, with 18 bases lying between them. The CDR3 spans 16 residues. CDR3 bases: TGCGCCAGCAGTCACCCCAACAGGCACTCTAGCACTGAAGCTTTCTTT. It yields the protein CASSHPNRHSSTEAFF.

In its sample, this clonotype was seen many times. The CDR3 DNA is TGTGCCACTTCGGTATACGCCGGGGAGCTGTTTTTT. This translates into CATSVYAGELFF. The chain links TRBV24-1 to TRBJ2-2; D not certain. This CDR3 has 12 residues. Deletions cut 10 bases from V and 6 bases from J, with 11 bases between. Per the germline V gene, CDR1 is KGHDR and CDR2 is SFDVKD.

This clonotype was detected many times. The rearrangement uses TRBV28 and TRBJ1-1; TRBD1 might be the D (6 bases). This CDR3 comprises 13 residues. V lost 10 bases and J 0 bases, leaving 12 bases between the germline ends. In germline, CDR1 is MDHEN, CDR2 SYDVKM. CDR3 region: CATSDRLNTEAFF. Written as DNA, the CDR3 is TGTGCCACTTCGGACAGACTGAACACTGAAGCTTTCTTT. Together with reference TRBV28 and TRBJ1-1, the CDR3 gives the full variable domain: DVKVTQSSRYLVKRTGEKVFLECVQDMDHENMFWYRQDPGLGLRLIYFSYDVKMKEKGDIPEGYSVSREKKERFSLILESASTNQTSMYLCATSDRLNTEAFFGQGTRLTVV.

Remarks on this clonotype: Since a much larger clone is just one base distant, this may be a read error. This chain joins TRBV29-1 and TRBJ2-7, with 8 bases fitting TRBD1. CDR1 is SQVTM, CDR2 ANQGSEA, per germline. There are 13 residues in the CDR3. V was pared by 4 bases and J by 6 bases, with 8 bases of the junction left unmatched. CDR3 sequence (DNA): TGCAGCGTTGCCGTGACAGGGGATCGCGAGCAGTACTTC. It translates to CSVAVTGDREQYF.

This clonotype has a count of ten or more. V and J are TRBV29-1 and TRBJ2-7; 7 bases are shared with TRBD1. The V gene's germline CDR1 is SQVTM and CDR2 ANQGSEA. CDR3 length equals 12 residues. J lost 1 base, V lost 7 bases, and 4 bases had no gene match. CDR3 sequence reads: CSGPGQSYEQYF. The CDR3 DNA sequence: TGCAGCGGCCCGGGACAGTCCTACGAGCAGTACTTC.

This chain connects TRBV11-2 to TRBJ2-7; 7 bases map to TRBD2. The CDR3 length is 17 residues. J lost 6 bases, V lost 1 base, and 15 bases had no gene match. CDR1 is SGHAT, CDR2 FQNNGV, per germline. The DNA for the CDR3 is TGTGCCAGCAGCTTAGGAATTCAGCGGGAACCCACCGGCGAGCAGTACTTC. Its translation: CASSLGIQREPTGEQYF. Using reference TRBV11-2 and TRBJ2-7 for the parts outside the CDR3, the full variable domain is EAGVAQSPRYKIIEKRQSVAFWCNPISGHATLYWYQQILGQGPKLLIQFQNNGVVDDSQLPKDRFSAERLKGVDSTLKIQPAKLEDSAVYLCASSLGIQREPTGEQYFGPGTRLTVT.

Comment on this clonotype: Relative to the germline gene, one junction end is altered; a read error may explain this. The CDR3 loop is CSTRDLGNYEQYF. Here the CDR3 DNA reads TGCAGTACTAGAGATCTGGGCAACTACGAGCAGTACTTC. The gene calls are TRBV20-1 and TRBJ2-7; a weak D match, TRBD2 (5 bases). Germline V gene data show CDR1 as DFQATT and CDR2 as SNEGSKA (reference sequence). The CDR3 consists of 13 residues.

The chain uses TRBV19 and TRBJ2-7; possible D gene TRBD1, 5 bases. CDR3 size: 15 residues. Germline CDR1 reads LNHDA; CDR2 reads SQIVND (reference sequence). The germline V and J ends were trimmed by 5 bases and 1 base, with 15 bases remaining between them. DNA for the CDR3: TGTGCCAGTAGTCCAACCGCAGGGTATTCCTACGAGCAGTACTTC. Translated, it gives CASSPTAGYSYEQYF.

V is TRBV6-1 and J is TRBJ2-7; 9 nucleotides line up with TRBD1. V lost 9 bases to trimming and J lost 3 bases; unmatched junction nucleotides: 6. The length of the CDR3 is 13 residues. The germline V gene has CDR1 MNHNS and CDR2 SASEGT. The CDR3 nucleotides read TGTGCCAGTTTACAGGGGGCAGGCTACGAGCAGTACTTC. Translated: CASLQGAGYEQYF.

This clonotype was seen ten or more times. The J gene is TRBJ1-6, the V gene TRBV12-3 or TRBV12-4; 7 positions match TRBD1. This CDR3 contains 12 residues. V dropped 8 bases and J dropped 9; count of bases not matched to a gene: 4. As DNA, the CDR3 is TGTGCCAGCTCCCCAGGGGGTTCACCCCTCCACTTT. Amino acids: CASSPGGSPLHF.

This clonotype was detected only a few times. DNA of the CDR3: TGCAGCGCTGCCATTGGGGATATCAATGAGCAGTTCTTC. This encodes CSAAIGDINEQFF. The chain has TRBV29-1 and TRBJ2-1; D remains ambiguous. Germline V gives CDR1 SQVTM, CDR2 ANQGSEA. The CDR3 has 13 amino acids. Trimming stripped 7 bases from V and 6 bases from J, with 16 bases between.

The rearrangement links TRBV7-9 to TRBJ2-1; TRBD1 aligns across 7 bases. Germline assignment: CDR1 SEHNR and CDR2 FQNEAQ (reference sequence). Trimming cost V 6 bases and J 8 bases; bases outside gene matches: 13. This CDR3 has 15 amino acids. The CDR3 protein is CASRPATGFSHEQFF. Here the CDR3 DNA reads TGTGCCAGCAGGCCTGCGACAGGGTTTTCGCATGAGCAGTTCTTC.

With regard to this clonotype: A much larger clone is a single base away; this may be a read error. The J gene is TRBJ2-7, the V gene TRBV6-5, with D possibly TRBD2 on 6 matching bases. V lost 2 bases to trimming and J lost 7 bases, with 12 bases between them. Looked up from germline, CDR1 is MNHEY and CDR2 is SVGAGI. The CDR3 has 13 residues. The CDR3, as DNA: TGTGCCAGCAGTTACCACCGGGCGGGGGAGCAGTACTTC. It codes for CASSYHRAGEQYF.

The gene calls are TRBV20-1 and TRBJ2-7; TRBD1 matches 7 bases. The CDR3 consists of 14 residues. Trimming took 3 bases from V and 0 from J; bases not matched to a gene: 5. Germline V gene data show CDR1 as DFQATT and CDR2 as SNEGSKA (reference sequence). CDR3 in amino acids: CSASATGVSYEQYF. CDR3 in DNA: TGCAGTGCTAGCGCCACAGGGGTCTCCTACGAGCAGTACTTC.